This T cell receptor beta chain was identified in a study of blood T cell repertoires in COVID-19 (dated by TCRdb to 2018 to 2020). Regarding the research as a whole: The collaborator samples originated in the United States, Italy and Spain and spanned the acute and convalescent phases of COVID-19. The material from the prospective study consisted of cDNA or gDNA derived from T cells, B-cell-depleted T cells, or PBMCs. The samples were drawn from the first 160 participants of the ongoing ImmuneRACE study and from over 950 subjects provided by 6 global collaborators. Where available, HLA class I and class II types were taken from metadata supplied by the sample provider and were not determined by assay-based typing. The dataset comprised deeply sampled blood TCRbeta repertoires from subjects exposed to, actively infected with, or recovered from COVID-19. A de-identified subject ID, COVID-19 status, age in years and sex were almost always included in the sample metadata. A freely available public database, intended as a resource for researchers studying the immune response to SARS-CoV-2, is where the repertoires were released.

The immunoSEQ Assay, a bias-controlled multiplex PCR, was used to amplify TCRbeta CDR3 regions from genomic DNA. On the study's bioinformatics: The number of nucleated cells in each sample was estimated by amplification of reference gene primers within the assay. Sequence reads were collapsed and filtered to measure the absolute abundance of every unique TCRbeta CDR3 rearrangement. Productive Simpson clonality was computed per sample as the square root of Simpson's diversity index over productive rearrangements. TCRdb carries this immuneACCESS record with in-frame sequences only. Its versions omit some clonotypes, under half of them owing to an unresolved V gene in the studies checked, with the rest unexplained. The V and J calls and clone size were taken over from that table, and D and trimming were inferred from the DNA. The sample yields about 430,000 clones; approximately 87% were counted once. The top ten constitute more than 0.9% of the sample.

Note on this clone: The antigen it binds to is not known. The record has no base qualities; no much larger clone is one base away. At the DNA level, this CDR3 is encoded by other sequences in the same sample as well.

A distance of 9 bases separates the germline ends of V and J, which lose 2 bases and 4 bases respectively. The germline V gene provides CDR1 KGHSH and CDR2 LQKENI. Counted from cysteine to phenylalanine, this CDR3 has 14 amino acids. The read is trimmed to its CDR3 DNA, 42 bases read in frame from base 1. Overall results and qualifications from the work: How much clinical and demographic metadata was included differed by source and by participant, and the metadata was provided uncurated.

In the prospective study, participants were 18 to 89 years old, resided in about 25 geographic areas of the United States, and were enrolled through a virtual design. Cohort assignment in the prospective study relied on participant-reported clinical history from a screening survey and a study questionnaire. Each participant in the prospective study had whole blood, serum and a nasopharyngeal or oropharyngeal swab collected by mobile phlebotomists. Additional blood draws and questionnaires over a 2-month period could optionally be provided by prospective study participants. Prospective study blood samples were shipped either frozen or at room temperature before DNA extraction.

This TCR came from a woman aged 25-40 years with acute COVID-19. The chain links TRBV18 with TRBJ1-5, and TRBD1 may be the D gene, going by 5 matching bases. Sample: PBMCs or T cells enriched from blood (not recorded which). The CDR3 region: CASSPSQGNQPQHF. The nucleotide sequence is given as TGTGCCAGCTCACCATCCCAGGGAAATCAGCCCCAGCATTTT.